A single sample is the source of the 27 T cell receptor beta chains below, sequenced in a study of blood T cell repertoires in COVID-19. The repertoire was sequenced with immunoSEQ multiplex PCR; TCRdb's copy has only in-frame clones and lacks some. The repertoire holds roughly 100,000 clones, with roughly 90% as singletons. Specimen: peripheral blood. These receptor sequences come from a woman aged 45-60 years with COVID-19, enrolled during active disease.

The chain joins TRBV27 to TRBJ1-4, with 7 bases aligning to TRBD1. Germline trimming cut 0 bases from V and 7 bases from J; bases unmatched to any gene: 11. Germline V gene data show CDR1 as MNHEY and CDR2 as SMNVEV (reference sequence). The CDR3 has 17 amino acids. CDR3 in DNA: TGTGCCAGCAGTTTATCTCCGGGACAGTGGGGTCCTGAAAAACTGTTTTTT. Translating gives CASSLSPGQWGPEKLFF. Full variable domain (rest looked up from reference TRBV27 and TRBJ1-4): EAQVTQNPRYLITVTGKKLTVTCSQNMNHEYMSWYRQDPGLGLRQIYYSMNVEVTDKGDVPEGYKVSRKEKRNFPLILESPSPNQTSLYFCASSLSPGQWGPEKLFFGSGTQLSVL.

The rearrangement links TRBV24-1 to TRBJ2-1; possibly TRBD2 for D (6 bases). The germline V and J ends were trimmed by 8 bases and 7 bases, with 11 bases remaining between them. The CDR3 is 12 amino acids. CDR1 and CDR2 (germline): KGHDR, SFDVKD. This chain's CDR3 is CATTLAWNEQFF. The CDR3 nucleotides read TGTGCCACCACACTAGCCTGGAATGAGCAGTTCTTC.

The chain joins TRBV30 to TRBJ1-5; 7 bases fit TRBD1. The junction had 5 bases not matched to a gene; V was cut back by 2 bases and J by 7 bases. Per the germline V gene, CDR1 is GTSNPN and CDR2 is SVGIG (reference sequence). The CDR3 spans 13 residues. CDR3: CAWSLEGAQPQHF. CDR3 sequence (DNA): TGTGCCTGGAGTTTGGAGGGGGCCCAGCCCCAGCATTTT.

The rearrangement links TRBV5-4 to TRBJ1-1; no clear D gene. The ends were cut back, 2 bases at V and 0 bases at J, with 8 bases in the middle. Germline-derived CDR1 and CDR2 are SGHNT and YYREEE (reference sequence). The CDR3 runs to 14 residues. The CDR3 coding sequence is TGTGCCAGCAGCTTTGGGCAGTTGAACACTGAAGCTTTCTTT. Amino acids: CASSFGQLNTEAFF.

V usage is TRBV3-1 (or the pseudogene TRBV3-2) and J usage is TRBJ2-5; 7 nucleotides line up with TRBD2. This CDR3 is 16 amino acids long. The junction had 9 bases not matched to a gene; V was cut back by 0 bases and J by 5 bases. The germline CDR1 and CDR2 sequences are LGHDT and YNNKEL (reference sequence). The CDR3 coding sequence is TGTGCCAGCAGCCAAGATACGGCTAGCGGAGGGGAGACCCAGTACTTC. It codes for CASSQDTASGGETQYF.

The J gene is TRBJ1-2, the V gene TRBV30; a weak D match, TRBD1 (5 bases). There are 11 residues in the CDR3. Looked up from germline, CDR1 is GTSNPN and CDR2 is SVGIG (reference sequence). V was clipped by 1 base and J by 7 bases, with 7 bases between them. The CDR3 bases are TGTGCCTGGAGTGAGGGGATTGGCTACACCTTC. This gives the protein CAWSEGIGYTF.

This clone was counted a single time. This chain connects TRBV29-1 to TRBJ2-1; TRBD1 aligns across 7 bases. The CDR3 is 13 residues long. Germline CDR1 SQVTM, CDR2 ANQGSEA. Germline trimming cut 6 bases from V and 4 bases from J; bases unmatched to any gene: 6. The CDR3 loop reads CSVDGTVYNEQFF. The CDR3, as DNA: TGCAGCGTGGACGGGACAGTTTACAATGAGCAGTTCTTC.

The V call is TRBV3-1 (or the pseudogene TRBV3-2), the J call TRBJ2-2; unclear D gene. Trimming removed 2 bases at V and 4 bases at J, with 8 bases between. CDR1 and CDR2 from the germline V gene are LGHDT and YNNKEL (reference sequence). The CDR3 runs to 14 residues. The CDR3 loop reads CASSQMVGTGELFF. As DNA, the CDR3 is TGTGCCAGCAGCCAAATGGTCGGCACCGGGGAGCTGTTTTTT.

The chain joins TRBV6-1 to TRBJ2-7; a possible D gene is TRBD1 (5 bases). V was shortened by 4 bases and J by 5 bases, with 21 bases between the two germline ends. The CDR3 is 16 amino acids. The germline CDR1 and CDR2 sequences are MNHNS and SASEGT. CDR3 region: CASSGQGTNRINEQYF. The CDR3 nucleotides read TGTGCCAGCAGTGGTCAGGGAACTAATAGGATTAACGAGCAGTACTTC.

V gene TRBV27 combines with J gene TRBJ1-2, with D possibly matching TRBD1 (5 bases). The length of the CDR3 is 13 residues. V was cut by 5 bases and J by 8 bases, with 15 bases left in between. Germline V gene data show CDR1 as MNHEY and CDR2 as SMNVEV (reference sequence). The DNA for the CDR3 is TGTGCCAGCAGTCAAACCCGGGGGGTCGGCTACACCTTC. Translation gives CASSQTRGVGYTF.

This chain uses TRBV5-1 with TRBJ2-3; D gene uncertain. Germline-derived CDR1 and CDR2 are SGHRS and YFSETQ. Trimming stripped 0 bases from V and 2 bases from J, with 4 bases between. This CDR3 contains 13 residues. DNA of the CDR3: TGCGCCAGCAGCTTGGACATCACAGATACGCAGTATTTT. Protein product: CASSLDITDTQYF. Variable domain in full (rest from reference TRBV5-1 and TRBJ2-3): KAGVTQTPRYLIKTRGQQVTLSCSPISGHRSVSWYQQTPGQGLQFLFEYFSETQRNKGNFPGRFSGRQFSNSRSEMNVSTLELGDSALYLCASSLDITDTQYFGPGTRLTVL.

V gene TRBV7-9 combines with J gene TRBJ2-1, with 7 bases lining up with TRBD1. Germline trimming cut 5 bases from V and 7 bases from J; bases unmatched to any gene: 5. Germline V lookup: CDR1 SEHNR, CDR2 FQNEAQ (reference sequence). The CDR3 covers 13 residues. The CDR3 DNA sequence: TGTGCCAGCAGCGTTGGACAGGTAAATGAGCAGTTCTTC. It is translated as CASSVGQVNEQFF.

Only one count was recorded for this clone. CDR3 loop: CASTGVNTEAFF. The CDR3 region has the DNA TGTGCCAGCACTGGAGTGAACACTGAAGCTTTCTTT. The chain uses TRBV5-4 and TRBJ1-1, with D unclear. CDR3 length: 12 amino acids. V was pared by 6 bases and J by 0 bases, with 6 bases between. Looked up from germline, CDR1 is SGHNT and CDR2 is YYREEE (reference sequence).

The chain combines TRBV12-5 with TRBJ1-2; 7 bases line up with TRBD1. V shed 1 base and J 5 bases; nucleotides not matched to a gene: 1. The germline V gene has CDR1 LGHNT and CDR2 FRNRAP. This CDR3 is built from 13 residues. DNA of the CDR3: TGTGCTAGTGGTTTGGGGACAGGATATGGCTACACCTTC. This gives the protein CASGLGTGYGYTF. Variable domain in full (rest from reference TRBV12-5 and TRBJ1-2): DARVTQTPRHKVTEMGQEVTMRCQPILGHNTVFWYRQTMMQGLELLAYFRNRAPLDDSGMPKDRFSAEMPDATLATLKIQPSEPRDSAVYFCASGLGTGYGYTFGSGTRLTVV.

J is TRBJ1-1 and V is TRBV7-6, with a weak D call TRBD1 (5 bases). Trimming stripped 1 base from V and 6 bases from J, with 12 bases between. Per germline, CDR1 SGHVS and CDR2 FNYEAQ. The CDR3 length is 14 residues. The CDR3 sequence is CASSLVRGKSEAFF. The DNA for the CDR3 is TGTGCCAGCAGCTTAGTTAGGGGAAAATCTGAAGCTTTCTTT.

The rearrangement joins TRBV28 to TRBJ1-5; D is perhaps TRBD1 (5 bases). The CDR3 covers 13 residues. V lost 4 bases to trimming and J lost 6 bases, with 10 bases between them. CDR1 MDHEN and CDR2 SYDVKM come from the germline V gene. CDR3 residues: CASSSRDAQPQHF. The CDR3, as DNA: TGTGCCAGCAGTTCGCGGGACGCTCAGCCCCAGCATTTT. Combining the CDR3 with reference TRBV28 and TRBJ1-5 gives the whole variable domain DVKVTQSSRYLVKRTGEKVFLECVQDMDHENMFWYRQDPGLGLRLIYFSYDVKMKEKGDIPEGYSVSREKKERFSLILESASTNQTSMYLCASSSRDAQPQHFGDGTRLSIL.

The chain combines TRBV12-3 or TRBV12-4 with TRBJ2-7; no clear D. Trimming removed 1 base at V and 0 bases at J, with 4 bases between. This CDR3 contains 13 residues. This CDR3 reads CASSLGGSYEQYF. CDR3 nucleotides: TGTGCCAGCAGTTTAGGCGGCTCCTACGAGCAGTACTTC.

The rearrangement uses TRBV28 and TRBJ2-7; D may be TRBD1 (6 bases). This CDR3 contains 14 residues. Deletions cut 3 bases from V and 3 bases from J, with 12 bases between. Germline-derived CDR1 and CDR2 are MDHEN and SYDVKM. The CDR3 loop reads CASSLGGDIYEQYF. In DNA form, the CDR3 reads TGTGCCAGCAGTTTGGGTGGGGACATCTACGAGCAGTACTTC.

V and J are TRBV12-3 or TRBV12-4 and TRBJ1-1; maybe TRBD1 (5 bases). CDR3 length: 13 residues. V was pared by 7 bases and J by 4 bases, with 13 bases between. Here the CDR3 DNA reads TGTGCCAGCACTCAGGGCCTACGCACTGAAGCTTTCTTT. It yields the protein CASTQGLRTEAFF.

This chain joins TRBV5-4 and TRBJ1-4; 11 nucleotides match TRBD1. V shed 1 base, J shed 6 bases, and the junction held 5 bases outside the gene matches. Germline lookup yields CDR1 SGHNT and CDR2 YYREEE (reference sequence). This CDR3 comprises 16 residues. The DNA for the CDR3 is TGTGCCAGCAGCTTGAAACCGGGACAGGGGGATGAAAAACTGTTTTTT. Amino acid sequence: CASSLKPGQGDEKLFF.

The rearrangement joins TRBV5-8 to TRBJ1-1; 8 nucleotides line up with TRBD1. The germline gives CDR1 SGHTS, CDR2 YDEGEE. The CDR3 runs to 14 residues. V was clipped by 2 bases and J by 4 bases; unmatched bases: 4. The CDR3 loop is CASSFYRGVTEAFF. In DNA, the CDR3 is TGTGCCAGCAGCTTCTACAGGGGGGTCACTGAAGCTTTCTTT.

This chain links TRBV5-6 with TRBJ1-2, with 9 bases aligning to TRBD1. The CDR3 contains 14 residues. Looked up from germline, CDR1 is SGHDT and CDR2 is YYEEEE. Unmatched junction bases numbered 10, after V lost 6 bases and J lost 7 bases. The chain's CDR3 is CASTPWTGAFGYTF. The CDR3 DNA reads as TGTGCCAGCACCCCTTGGACAGGGGCCTTTGGCTACACCTTC.

The chain links TRBV7-6 to TRBJ1-1; 7 positions agree with TRBD1. Germline CDR1 SGHVS, CDR2 FNYEAQ. V lost 2 bases, J lost 0 bases, and 6 bases stayed unmatched. The CDR3 is made up of 16 amino acids. Here the CDR3 reads CASSLRGLGMNTEAFF. The CDR3 DNA is TGTGCCAGCAGCTTAAGGGGGCTGGGGATGAACACTGAAGCTTTCTTT.

The gene calls are TRBV19 and TRBJ1-4; possibly TRBD1 for D (6 bases). Germline CDR1 and CDR2: LNHDA and SQIVND (reference sequence). Trimming shortened V by 4 bases and J by 3 bases, and 15 bases separated the two germline ends. CDR3 size: 16 residues. The CDR3 DNA sequence: TGTGCCAGTAGTAAGGCTCAGGGGCTCTCTAATGAAAAACTGTTTTTT. Protein: CASSKAQGLSNEKLFF.

The chain is built from TRBV10-2 and TRBJ1-2; TRBD1 might be the D (5 bases). Trimming took off 0 bases at V and 7 bases at J, with 12 bases between the two ends. This CDR3 spans 14 amino acids. From germline, CDR1 is WSHSY and CDR2 SAAADI. CDR3 sequence: CASSESGRGSGYTF. The DNA of the CDR3 is TGCGCCAGCAGTGAGTCGGGGAGGGGATCTGGCTACACCTTC.

The V call is TRBV7-8, the J call TRBJ1-1; possible D gene TRBD1, 6 bases. This CDR3 spans 16 amino acids. Deletions cut 7 bases from V and 0 bases from J, with 18 bases between. Germline CDR1 reads SGHVS; CDR2 reads FQNEAQ. For the CDR3, the DNA is TGTGCCAGCAAAGCGACGGGACACTTAGTGAACACTGAAGCTTTCTTT. The encoded protein is CASKATGHLVNTEAFF.

The chain carries TRBV5-5 and TRBJ2-7; the D is unclear. This CDR3 is built from 14 residues. Between the trimmed V and J ends, which lost 1 base and 7 bases, there was a span of 15 bases. The V gene's germline CDR1 is SGHKS and CDR2 YYEKEE (reference sequence). The CDR3 sequence is CASSLLPSLREQYF. CDR3 DNA sequence: TGTGCCAGCAGCTTGCTCCCATCTCTACGGGAGCAGTACTTC.